Below are 24 T cell receptor beta chains sequenced from a single sample in a study of post-analysis software for immune sequencing data. Their recognized antigens are unknown. Presence of unique molecular identifiers characterized the TCR beta cDNA libraries. TCRdb used MiXCR to reprocess the PCR reads, holding one entry per CDR3 protein. This repertoire shows about half a million distinct CDR3 sequences, around 40% found once; its top ten account for roughly 12%. General study results and limits: A few TRBV segments (TRBV5-6, TRBV5-1 and TRBV20-1 among them) occurred more frequently in patients than in controls.

The sequenced material came from blood. These TCRs come from a girl aged 10-17 years with multiple sclerosis.

This chain joins TRBV20-1 and TRBJ2-5; 13 bases align to TRBD2. The CDR3 is made up of 18 amino acids. The V gene end was trimmed by 1 base and the J gene end by 4 bases; junction bases not matched to a gene: 12. The germline V gene has CDR1 DFQATT and CDR2 SNEGSKA (reference sequence). The CDR3 protein is CSARGGRGLAGVRETQYF. The CDR3 DNA reads TGCAGTGCTAGAGGGGGGAGAGGACTAGCGGGAGTAAGAGAGACCCAGTACTTC.

This clonotype turned up a few times. The chain couples TRBV10-3 to TRBJ2-6; D remains unclear. Per germline, CDR1 ENHRY and CDR2 SYGVKD. Trimming took 11 bases from V and 0 from J, leaving 5 bases between them. This CDR3 spans 12 amino acids. This CDR3 reads CAAVSGANVLTF. CDR3 bases: TGTGCCGCCGTCTCTGGGGCCAACGTCCTGACTTTC.

J is TRBJ2-1 and V is TRBV9; unclear D gene. The length of the CDR3 is 14 residues. V lost 0 bases and J lost 6, with 10 bases in between. The germline V gene has CDR1 SGDLS and CDR2 YYNGEE. CDR3 DNA: TGTGCCAGCAGCGTAGTGTCGGCCGGCAATGAGCAGTTCTTC. Translated, it gives CASSVVSAGNEQFF.

This clonotype was seen more than once but under ten times. The rearrangement joins TRBV7-2 to TRBJ1-2, with 8 bases identical to TRBD1. This CDR3 spans 15 amino acids. Per germline, CDR1 SGHTA and CDR2 FQGNSA. V was pared by 5 bases and J by 4 bases, with 9 bases of the junction left unmatched. The CDR3 loop reads CASSHRGDFGYGYTF. CDR3 in DNA: TGTGCCAGCAGCCACAGGGGGGACTTTGGCTATGGCTACACCTTC.

This rearrangement joins TRBV5-4 to TRBJ2-5; 9 nucleotides align to TRBD1. J gave up 4 bases and V 5 bases, and 12 bases lay outside the gene matches. CDR1 is SGHNT, CDR2 YYREEE, per germline (reference sequence). CDR3 size: 16 residues. The CDR3 loop is CASRIGTGRMGETQYF. The CDR3, as DNA: TGTGCCAGCAGAATAGGGACAGGGAGGATGGGAGAGACCCAGTACTTC.

The rearrangement uses TRBV20-1 and TRBJ1-2, with D perhaps matching TRBD1 (5 bases). Trimming left V 2 bases short and J 5 bases short, with 12 bases between. Germline V gene lookup returns CDR1 DFQATT and CDR2 SNEGSKA (reference sequence). This CDR3 contains 13 residues. In nucleotides, the CDR3 is TGCAGTGCTAGATCGCCCAGGGATTATGGCTACACCTTC. Translation gives CSARSPRDYGYTF.

This clonotype was recorded at least ten times. The chain recombines TRBV28 with TRBJ2-1, with 7 bases aligning to TRBD2. Germline loops: CDR1 MDHEN, CDR2 SYDVKM. With V trimmed by 2 bases and J by 5 bases, 6 bases remained unmatched. The CDR3 is made up of 15 amino acids. CDR3 loop: CASSLHGSGNNEQFF. The DNA for the CDR3 is TGTGCCAGCAGTTTACACGGCAGCGGGAACAATGAGCAGTTCTTC.

J is TRBJ1-2 and V is TRBV2; weak D call: TRBD1 (5 bases). V lost 0 bases and J lost 8, with 16 bases in between. CDR3 length equals 15 residues. Germline loops: CDR1 SNHLY, CDR2 FYNNEI. The CDR3 loop reads CASSEAGRDRGGYTF. Here the CDR3 DNA reads TGTGCCAGCAGTGAAGCCGGCAGGGATAGAGGCGGCTACACCTTC.

This clonotype was counted between two and nine times. V usage is TRBV20-1 and J usage is TRBJ2-7; D remains ambiguous. Germline loops: CDR1 DFQATT, CDR2 SNEGSKA (reference sequence). CDR3 length: 13 amino acids. V lost 3 bases and J 1 base, leaving 10 bases between the germline ends. This CDR3 reads CSARLDESYEQYF. The DNA of the CDR3 is TGCAGTGCTAGGCTAGATGAATCCTACGAGCAGTACTTC.

The chain combines TRBV20-1 with TRBJ1-5, with TRBD1 as a possible D gene (5 bases). Germline lookup yields CDR1 DFQATT and CDR2 SNEGSKA (reference sequence). Trimming took 4 bases from V and 2 from J, leaving 9 bases between them. The CDR3 extends over 13 amino acids. CDR3 in amino acids: CSAKGSGNQPQHF. The CDR3, as DNA: TGCAGTGCTAAGGGGTCCGGCAATCAGCCCCAGCATTTT.

This clonotype was seen more than once but under ten times. The V gene is TRBV20-1, the J gene TRBJ2-7, with a possible D match to TRBD2 (6 bases). The CDR3 runs 15 residues. V was shortened by 6 bases and J by 0 bases, with 18 bases between the two germline ends. Germline lookup yields CDR1 DFQATT and CDR2 SNEGSKA (reference sequence). The CDR3 region is CSATSAGTPSYEQYF. Written as DNA, the CDR3 is TGCAGTGCAACCTCGGCGGGAACACCCTCCTACGAGCAGTACTTC.

This rearrangement joins TRBV7-3 to TRBJ2-1, with D possibly being TRBD2 (6 bases). The V gene lost 4 bases and the J gene lost 8 bases, with 12 bases spanning the gap. The CDR3 is 13 amino acids. Germline-derived CDR1 and CDR2 are SGHTA and FQGTGA. The CDR3 bases are TGTGCCAGCAGCTCAGGGTGGGGGGATGAGCAGTTCTTC. This codes for CASSSGWGDEQFF.

In this sample, this clonotype turned up a few times. J is TRBJ1-5 and V is TRBV20-1; possible D gene TRBD1, 5 bases. CDR3 length equals 14 residues. Trimming pared 1 base from V and 0 bases from J, leaving 7 bases between. Germline V gives CDR1 DFQATT, CDR2 SNEGSKA (reference sequence). CDR3 in DNA: TGCAGTGCTAGAGGGGGGTATAGCAATCAGCCCCAGCATTTT. Its protein product is CSARGGYSNQPQHF.

Points on this clonotype: This may stem from a read error, because a much larger clone lies one nucleotide away. The chain uses TRBV5-7 and TRBJ2-5; 11 positions match TRBD2. TRBV5-7 is flagged as an ORF with uncertain function. This CDR3 contains 14 residues. J lost 11 bases, V lost 4 bases, and 10 bases had no gene match. CDR3 nucleotide sequence: TGTGCCAGCAGCCCGGGACTAGCGGACTACGGGCAGTACTTC. Translated, it gives CASSPGLADYGQYF.

J is TRBJ2-5 and V is TRBV7-8, with 10 bases identical to TRBD2. The J call may be wrong; the DNA end is better matched by TRBJ2-4. The CDR3 runs to 19 residues. CDR1 and CDR2 from the germline V gene are SGHVS and FQNEAQ. The CDR3 reads CASSLLGAGGGLTKNIQYF. The DNA for the CDR3 is TGTGCCAGCAGCTTATTGGGAGCGGGAGGGGGCCTAACCAAAAACATTCAGTACTTC.

The V and J genes are TRBV19 and TRBJ2-3; perhaps TRBD2 as D (5 bases). This CDR3 comprises 14 residues. The V and J ends lost 5 bases and 4 bases respectively, with 13 bases between them. The germline CDR1 and CDR2 sequences are LNHDA and SQIVND (reference sequence). Here the CDR3 DNA reads TGTGCCAGTAGTGTGGACTCCCGACCAGATACGCAGTATTTT. Protein: CASSVDSRPDTQYF.

J is TRBJ2-1 and V is TRBV20-1; tentative D call: TRBD1 (5 bases). This CDR3 comprises 14 residues. Germline V gene data show CDR1 as DFQATT and CDR2 as SNEGSKA (reference sequence). Trimming cost V 5 bases and J 7 bases, with 18 bases left between them. The CDR3 DNA follows: TGCAGTGCTGTCCCTATGAGGAAGGGGAATGAGCAGTTCTTC. Protein sequence: CSAVPMRKGNEQFF.

This clonotype was counted between two and nine times. The chain employs TRBV15 and TRBJ2-3, with D maybe TRBD1 (5 bases). The CDR3 contains 15 residues. With 0 bases removed from V and 6 bases from J, the gap between germline ends came to 13 bases. Germline V gene data show CDR1 as LNHNV and CDR2 as YYDKDF (reference sequence). DNA of the CDR3: TGTGCCACCAGCAGAGATGGACACGAGATGGATACGCAGTATTTT. It codes for CATSRDGHEMDTQYF.

With regard to this clonotype: At one of its ends the junction is not consistent with the germline gene, which may arise from a read error. The chain joins TRBV24-1 to TRBJ2-1; perhaps TRBD1 as D (6 bases). This CDR3 has 13 residues. Germline values: CDR1 KGHDR, CDR2 SFDVKD. The CDR3 reads CATSVGAYNKQFF. CDR3 bases: TGTGCCACCAGTGTGGGGGCATACAATAAGCAGTTCTTC.

This clonotype was counted between two and nine times. The chain uses TRBV14 and TRBJ2-1, with D tentatively TRBD2 (6 bases). The length of the CDR3 is 18 residues. The germline V gene has CDR1 SGHDN and CDR2 FVKESK. V gave up 4 bases and J gave up 0 bases, with 19 bases separating them. The CDR3 is CASSPHHPSVSSYNEQFF. CDR3 nucleotides: TGTGCCAGCAGCCCGCATCATCCTAGCGTAAGCTCCTACAATGAGCAGTTCTTC. Complete variable domain (other parts from reference TRBV14 and TRBJ2-1): EAGVTQFPSHSVIEKGQTVTLRCDPISGHDNLYWYRRVMGKEIKFLLHFVKESKQDESGMPNNRFLAERTGGTYSTLKVQPAELEDSGVYFCASSPHHPSVSSYNEQFFGPGTRLTVL.

This clonotype was seen only a few times. The CDR3 DNA is TGTGCCAGCAGCTTGGAGGTTTGGTCTGAGCAGTTCTTC. It encodes CASSLEVWSEQFF. V usage is TRBV5-6 and J usage is TRBJ2-1, with unresolved D. This CDR3 is built from 13 residues. Deletions cut 0 bases from V and 9 bases from J, with 10 bases between. Germline-derived CDR1 and CDR2 are SGHDT and YYEEEE.

This clonotype was counted a few times. One end of the junction does not line up with germline, which may come from a read error. CDR3 loop: CASSQDRAETQYF. The CDR3 DNA reads as TGTGCTAGCAGCCAGGACAGGGCCGAGACCCAGTACTTC. The chain combines TRBV7-7 with TRBJ2-5; TRBD1 aligns across 8 bases. The CDR3 loop spans 13 amino acids. CDR1 is SSHAT and CDR2 is FNYEAQ in the germline V gene (reference sequence).

Of note for this clonotype: Its ends do not fully match the called genes, so a read error is possible. The chain links TRBV6-5 to TRBJ2-6, with TRBD2 as a possible D gene (5 bases). The CDR3 spans 15 residues. Germline CDR1 reads MNHEY; CDR2 reads SVGAGI. The CDR3 loop is CVSSYAGSGANVLTF. CDR3 coding DNA: TGTGTCAGCAGTTACGCGGGCTCTGGGGCCAACGTCCTGACTTTC.

This clonotype was picked up a small number of times. This chain joins TRBV3-1 and TRBJ2-5, with 9 bases lining up with TRBD2. V lost 4 bases to trimming and J lost 5 bases; unmatched junction nucleotides: 11. From germline, CDR1 is LGHDT and CDR2 YNNKEL (reference sequence). The CDR3 is 16 residues long. The CDR3 region is CASSPVAGGLGETQYF. As DNA, the CDR3 is TGTGCCAGCAGCCCCGTGGCGGGAGGGCTTGGGGAGACCCAGTACTTC.